The entry that follows covers one T cell receptor beta chain sequence. The antigen it binds to is not known. The input lacks base qualities; no much larger clone sits a single base away. The data were taken from a study of CD8 T cells in Susac syndrome (dated by TCRdb to the late 2010s). In terms of the full investigation: Repertoire sequencing was used to test whether CD8+ T cell activation and differentiation in Susac syndrome was antigen driven. The clonality of the CD8+ T cell repertoire was compared across approximately 11 healthy donors, about 14 Susac syndrome patients and about 15 multiple sclerosis patients. Paper-wide results and their limitations: The study acknowledged that relatively few individuals were included in the TCR sequencing and HLA analysis.

Peripheral blood CD8+ and CD4+ T cells from healthy donors, Susac syndrome patients and multiple sclerosis patients were profiled using high-throughput TCR beta sequencing. Healthy donors were included as age- and sex-matched controls. Bulk CD8+ and CD4+ T cells were purified magnetically by negative isolation, whereas CD8+ TEMRA cells were enriched by FACS. Blood was drawn into EDTA tubes, processed within 24 hours, and PBMCs were isolated by density gradient centrifugation. PBMCs intended for TCR sequencing were cryopreserved in liquid nitrogen and were subsequently thawed in a 37 degrees C water bath. The sorted or isolated CD4+, CD8+ and CD8+ TEMRA cells had a purity of 90% or higher. Sequences SGHVS (CDR1) and FNYEAQ (CDR2) are obtained from the germline V gene. Measured from the cysteine to the phenylalanine, the CDR3 is 17 residues long. Kept here is only the CDR3 DNA, which spans 51 bases and is read in frame from base 1. Clipping removes 1 base from V and 2 bases from J, with 6 as the unmatched junction base count.

RNA was extracted using the RNeasy kit, and about 0.5 to 1 microgram was reverse transcribed with random hexamers. The immunoSEQ multiplex PCR assay, covering 54 Vbeta and 13 Jbeta segments, was used to amplify TCR beta CDR3 regions. Bias from PCR amplification was corrected by using a synthetic template baseline for primer optimization and for computational correction. Concerning the study's data processing: Reads were annotated to V, D and J genes per IMGT and analyzed with immunoSEQ Analyzer, keeping only productive sequences. Clonality was calculated as one minus the Shannon entropy normalized by log2 of the number of productive unique sequences. For each patient and control, public and private clones were evaluated within the 100 most prevalent clones. Susac-specific clones were defined as absent from healthy and MS cohorts, about 1,000 published viral clones and other ImmuneACCESS disease sequences. TCRdb reprocessed the public reads (quality trimming at Q25 with fastp, clone calling with MiXCR) and kept in-frame beta chains. When rows share a CDR3 protein, they turn into one entry using the most common DNA and genes. TCRdb, not the original authors, processed these V and J calls. The sample data list 80,000 or so distinct CDR3 sequences, and around 94% of these were observed just once. The leading ten clones occupy about 0.3% of the sample.

The sequence links TRBV7-6 to TRBJ2-1; 9 junctional bases match TRBD1. The sequence was collected from a human donor in good health. Sequenced material: CD8+ T cells from PBMCs. The CDR3 sequence is CASSLVIGTGTYNEQFF. The nucleotide sequence reads TGTGCCAGCAGCTTAGTCATTGGGACAGGGACCTACAATGAGCAGTTCTTC.